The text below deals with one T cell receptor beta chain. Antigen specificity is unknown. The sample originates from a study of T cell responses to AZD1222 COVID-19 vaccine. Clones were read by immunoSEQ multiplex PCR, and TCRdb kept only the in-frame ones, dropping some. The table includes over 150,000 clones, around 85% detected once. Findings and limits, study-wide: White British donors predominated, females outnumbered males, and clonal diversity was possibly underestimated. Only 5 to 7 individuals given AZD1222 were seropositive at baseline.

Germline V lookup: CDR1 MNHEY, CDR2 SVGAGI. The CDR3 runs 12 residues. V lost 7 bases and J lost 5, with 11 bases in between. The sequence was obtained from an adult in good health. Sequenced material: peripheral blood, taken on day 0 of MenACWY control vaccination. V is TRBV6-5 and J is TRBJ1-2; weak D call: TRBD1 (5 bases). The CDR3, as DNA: TGTGCCAGCAATCGGGGGGGGTATGGCTACACCTTC. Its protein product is CASNRGGYGYTF.